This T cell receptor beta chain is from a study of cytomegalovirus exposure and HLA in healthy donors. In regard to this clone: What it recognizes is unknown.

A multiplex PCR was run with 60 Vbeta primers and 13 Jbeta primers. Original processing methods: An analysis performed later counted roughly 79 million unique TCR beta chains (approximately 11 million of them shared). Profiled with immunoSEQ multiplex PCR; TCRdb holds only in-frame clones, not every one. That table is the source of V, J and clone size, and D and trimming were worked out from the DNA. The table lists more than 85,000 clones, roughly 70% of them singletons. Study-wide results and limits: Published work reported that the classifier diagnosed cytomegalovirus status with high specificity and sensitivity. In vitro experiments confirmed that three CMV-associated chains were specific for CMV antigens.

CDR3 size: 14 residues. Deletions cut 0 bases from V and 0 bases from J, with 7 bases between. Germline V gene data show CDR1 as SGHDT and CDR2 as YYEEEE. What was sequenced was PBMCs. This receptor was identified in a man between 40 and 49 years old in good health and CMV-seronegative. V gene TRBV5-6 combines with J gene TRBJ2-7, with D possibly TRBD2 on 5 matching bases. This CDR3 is CASSLEAGSYEQYF. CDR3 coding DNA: TGTGCCAGCAGCTTGGAGGCGGGCTCCTACGAGCAGTACTTC.